Described below is a single TCR beta chain sequence and its context. The repertoire was sequenced with immunoSEQ multiplex PCR; TCRdb's copy has only in-frame clones and lacks some. This sample has over 110,000 clones, with around nine tenths found just once. CDR1 and CDR2 from the germline V gene are MNHNY and SVGAGI (reference sequence). Trimming left V 7 bases short and J 7 bases short, with 16 bases between. This CDR3 has 13 residues. This specimen belongs to a study of cytomegalovirus exposure and HLA in healthy donors. The genes are TRBV6-6 and TRBJ1-2, with TRBD1 as a possible D gene (6 bases). Sequenced sample: PBMCs. The TCR originated in a man between 18 and 29 years old in good health and CMV-seropositive. The CDR3 sequence: CASITLRGGGYTF. CDR3 bases: TGTGCCAGCATCACCCTCCGAGGGGGTGGCTACACCTTC.